The rows below give T cell receptor beta chains drawn from one sample of a study of cytomegalovirus exposure and HLA in healthy donors. Sequencing used immunoSEQ multiplex PCR; TCRdb keeps in-frame clones, though not all of them. The sample lists 90,000 to 120,000 clones; about 74% were seen once. Specimen: PBMCs. These receptors originate from a woman aged 40 to 55 in good health and CMV-seropositive. The CDR3 runs from the conserved cysteine through the conserved F or W. The order of the fields is CDR3 protein, CDR3 DNA, clone size, V gene, J gene, D gene. A D gene is named only where the DNA matches it firmly. The size of a clone is reported for some rows only, either as once, few or many, or as a class for expanded clones.

CASSSTGIYYGYTF,TGTGCCAGCAGCTCAACAGGGATTTACTATGGCTACACCTTC,NA,TRBV5-8,TRBJ1-2,NA
CASSWKGTSYGSYNEQFF,TGTGCCAGCAGTTGGAAGGGGACTAGCTACGGTTCCTACAATGAGCAGTTCTTC,NA,TRBV27,TRBJ2-1,TRBD2
CASSLVFGQGYEQYF,TGTGCCAGCAGTTTAGTCTTCGGACAGGGCTACGAGCAGTACTTC,NA,TRBV27,TRBJ2-7,TRBD1
CASSLAPQGATVEAFF,TGTGCCAGCAGCTTAGCGCCACAGGGGGCGACGGTTGAAGCTTTCTTT,NA,TRBV7-9,TRBJ1-1,TRBD1
CASSSPGTTNSPLHF,TGCGCCAGCAGCTCCCCCGGGACAACTAATTCACCCCTCCACTTT,NA,TRBV4-1,TRBJ1-6,NA
CASSLASGGARETQYF,TGTGCCAGCAGCTTAGCTAGCGGGGGGGCCCGGGAGACCCAGTACTTC,NA,TRBV13,TRBJ2-5,TRBD2
CSVGGVGLNTQYF,TGCAGCGTTGGCGGGGTTGGTTTGAATACGCAGTATTTT,NA,TRBV29-1,TRBJ2-3,NA
CASSQGASYRGVFRGYTF,TGCGCCAGCAGCCAAGGGGCCTCTTACAGGGGAGTCTTTCGAGGCTACACCTTC,NA,TRBV4-1,TRBJ1-2,TRBD1
CASSQGEAAKDTQYF,TGTGCCAGCAGCCAAGGCGAGGCGGCAAAAGATACGCAGTATTTT,NA,TRBV4-2,TRBJ2-3,NA
CSATPSYGYTF,TGCAGTGCCACCCCTAGCTATGGCTACACCTTC,NA,TRBV20-1,TRBJ1-2,NA
CASSTQIPTGELFF,TGTGCCAGTAGTACACAGATACCTACCGGGGAGCTGTTTTTT,NA,TRBV19,TRBJ2-2,NA
CASSLEGLWYGYTF,TGTGCCAGCAGCTTAGAGGGGCTTTGGTATGGCTACACCTTC,once,TRBV7-9,TRBJ1-2,NA
CASSETGQLLRTDTQYF,TGTGCCAGCAGTGAGACGGGACAGCTACTCCGCACAGATACGCAGTATTTT,NA,TRBV2,TRBJ2-3,TRBD1
CASSPQQGPGTEAFF,TGCGCCAGCAGCCCCCAACAGGGTCCAGGAACTGAAGCTTTCTTT,NA,TRBV5-1,TRBJ1-1,NA
CASSQGLAGGIYEQYF,TGCGCCAGCAGCCAAGGACTAGCGGGGGGAATATACGAGCAGTACTTC,NA,TRBV4-1,TRBJ2-7,TRBD2
CASSPPWSRDTIYF,TGTGCCAGCTCACCCCCTTGGAGTCGAGACACCATATATTTT,NA,TRBV18,TRBJ1-3,NA
CASSQDMNTEAFF,TGTGCCAGCAGCCAAGATATGAACACTGAAGCTTTCTTT,few,TRBV4-2,TRBJ1-1,NA
CASSLPGQPQHF,TGTGCCAGCTCACTCCCGGGGCAGCCCCAGCATTTT,once,TRBV6-5,TRBJ1-5,NA
CASSPLPSVDTQYF,TGTGCCAGCTCACCCCTCCCTAGCGTAGATACGCAGTATTTT,NA,TRBV18,TRBJ2-3,NA
CASSFSEGAGYEQYF,TGTGCTAGCAGCTTTTCCGAGGGAGCGGGGTACGAGCAGTACTTC,NA,TRBV7-7,TRBJ2-7,TRBD2
CASSEGGAAQPQHF,TGTGCCAGCAGTGAAGGCGGGGCGGCTCAGCCCCAGCATTTT,few,TRBV2,TRBJ1-5,NA
CASSQVLGLPNTEAFF,TGTGCCAGCAGCCAAGTTTTGGGGCTACCGAACACTGAAGCTTTCTTT,NA,TRBV4-2,TRBJ1-1,NA
CASSPPGQGAVGYTF,TGTGCCAGCAGCCCCCCCGGACAGGGGGCTGTTGGCTACACCTTC,once,TRBV7-9,TRBJ1-2,TRBD1
CASSQDVNTDTQYF,TGCGCCAGCAGCCAAGATGTCAACACAGATACGCAGTATTTT,NA,TRBV4-3,TRBJ2-3,NA
CASSSTTGTGVEQYF,TGTGCCAGCAGCAGCACCACCGGGACAGGGGTCGAGCAGTACTTC,once,TRBV11-2,TRBJ2-7,TRBD1
CASSYPTDSPLHF,TGTGCCAGCAGCTACCCGACAGATTCACCCCTCCACTTT,NA,TRBV7-2,TRBJ1-6,NA
CASSQDIPGQGNQPQHF,TGCGCCAGCAGCCAAGATATCCCGGGACAGGGGAATCAGCCCCAGCATTTT,NA,TRBV4-3,TRBJ1-5,TRBD1
CASSPGQGGFATEAFF,TGTGCCAGCAGTCCGGGACAGGGAGGGTTTGCCACTGAAGCTTTCTTT,few,TRBV2,TRBJ1-1,TRBD1
CASSMRQTGANVLTF,TGTGCCAGTAGTATGAGACAGACTGGGGCCAACGTCCTGACTTTC,few,TRBV19,TRBJ2-6,NA
CARGRGNSPLHF,TGCGCCAGGGGCAGGGGGAATTCACCCCTCCACTTT,NA,TRBV5-1,TRBJ1-6,TRBD1
CASSSIPTGGTQYF,TGTGCCAGCAGCTCCATCCCGACAGGAGGCACCCAGTACTTC,NA,TRBV7-8,TRBJ2-5,NA
CASSLGGPRASYGYTF,TGTGCCAGCAGCTTAGGGGGTCCCAGGGCATCCTATGGCTACACCTTC,NA,TRBV7-9,TRBJ1-2,NA
CASSPGQTNYGYTF,TGCGCCAGCAGCCCGGGACAGACCAACTATGGCTACACCTTC,NA,TRBV5-1,TRBJ1-2,TRBD1
CAIAGGLSTDTQYF,TGTGCCATCGCAGGGGGACTTAGCACAGATACGCAGTATTTT,few,TRBV10-3,TRBJ2-3,NA
CASSRTGGVNQPQHF,TGTGCCAGCAGTCGGACAGGGGGCGTCAATCAGCCCCAGCATTTT,once,TRBV6-5,TRBJ1-5,TRBD1
CASSEGTGGYYGYTF,TGTGCCAGCAGTGAAGGAACAGGGGGGTACTATGGCTACACCTTC,NA,TRBV2,TRBJ1-2,TRBD1
CATNPPGSDYEQYF,TGTGCCACCAACCCTCCAGGGTCCGACTACGAGCAGTACTTC,NA,TRBV2,TRBJ2-7,NA
CASSLSIAGANEKLFF,TGCGCCAGCAGCTTGAGTATCGCGGGGGCTAATGAAAAACTGTTTTTT,NA,TRBV5-1,TRBJ1-4,NA
CASSWEGSWAGNTIYF,TGTGCCAGCAGCTGGGAGGGGAGTTGGGCTGGAAACACCATATATTTT,NA,TRBV7-2,TRBJ1-3,NA
CASSLSLAETQYF,TGTGCCAGCAGTTTATCGTTGGCAGAGACCCAGTACTTC,NA,TRBV28,TRBJ2-5,NA
CASSYSWTGGTEAFF,TGTGCCAGCAGTTACTCGTGGACAGGCGGCACTGAAGCTTTCTTT,few,TRBV6-5,TRBJ1-1,TRBD1
CASSDPRLEKLFF,TGTGCCAGCAGTGACCCCCGTCTTGAAAAACTGTTTTTT,few,TRBV6-1,TRBJ1-4,NA
CASSPGLATDTQYF,TGTGCCAGCAGCCCGGGACTAGCGACTGATACGCAGTATTTT,once,TRBV7-2,TRBJ2-3,TRBD2
CAWSRDRVNTGELFF,TGTGCCTGGAGTCGGGACAGGGTAAACACCGGGGAGCTGTTTTTT,NA,TRBV30,TRBJ2-2,TRBD1
CASGQGAEAFF,TGTGCCAGCGGACAGGGGGCTGAAGCTTTCTTT,NA,TRBV6-5,TRBJ1-1,TRBD1
CAWSPRGASGNTIYF,TGTGCCTGGAGCCCCCGGGGTGCCTCTGGAAACACCATATATTTT,NA,TRBV30,TRBJ1-3,NA
CASSQGPGTSAQYF,TGCGCCAGCAGCCAAGGCCCCGGGACATCCGCGCAGTATTTT,NA,TRBV4-3,TRBJ2-3,NA
CASSSRQGGSSPLHF,TGTGCCAGCAGCTCTCGACAGGGGGGCAGTTCACCCCTCCACTTT,NA,TRBV7-2,TRBJ1-6,TRBD1
CASSQDTAVDRAGTQYF,TGCGCCAGCAGCCAAGACACGGCGGTAGACAGAGCAGGAACGCAGTATTTT,NA,TRBV4-3,TRBJ2-3,NA
CASSDEVGVQPQHF,TGTGCCAGCAGTGACGAGGTAGGGGTACAGCCCCAGCATTTT,NA,TRBV6-4,TRBJ1-5,NA
CASSGGGQSNF,TGTGCCAGCAGCGGAGGGGGACAGTCCAACTTT,few,TRBV11-2,TRBJ1-1,TRBD1
CASSLGTLQETQYF,TGCGCCAGCAGCCTAGGGACATTACAAGAGACCCAGTACTTC,NA,TRBV5-1,TRBJ2-5,NA